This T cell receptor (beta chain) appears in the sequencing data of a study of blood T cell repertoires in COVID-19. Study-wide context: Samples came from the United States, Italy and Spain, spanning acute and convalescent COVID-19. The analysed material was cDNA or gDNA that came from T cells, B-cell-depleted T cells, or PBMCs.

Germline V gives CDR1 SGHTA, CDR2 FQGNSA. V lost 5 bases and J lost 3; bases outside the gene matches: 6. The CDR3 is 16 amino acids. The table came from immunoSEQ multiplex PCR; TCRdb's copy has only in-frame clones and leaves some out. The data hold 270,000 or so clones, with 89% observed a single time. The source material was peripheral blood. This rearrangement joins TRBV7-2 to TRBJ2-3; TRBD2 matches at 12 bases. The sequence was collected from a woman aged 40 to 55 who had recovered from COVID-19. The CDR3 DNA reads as TGTGCCAGCAGCAAAACGACTAGCGGGAGTACAGATACGCAGTATTTT. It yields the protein CASSKTTSGSTDTQYF.